These 8 T cell receptor beta chains originate from one sample sequenced in a study of vaccination and CD4 T cells after COVID-19 (dated by TCRdb to between 2021 and 2022). Library construction relied on PCR. Instrument used: Illumina iSeq 100. At the Johns Hopkins FTIC core, DNA from the cultured CD4+ T cells underwent TCR sequencing with the Oncomine TCR Beta short-read assay. TCRdb cleaned the public reads at Q25 with fastp, built clones with MiXCR and kept in-frame beta chains. Entries are consolidated by CDR3 protein sequence, retaining the most common genes and DNA. The sample contains fewer than 20,000 distinct CDR3 sequences, roughly 56% of them found a single time. Around 13% of the sample is held by the ten biggest clonotypes. The treatment or condition label for this specimen denotes: approximately 9-day PBMC culture with coronavirus spike peptide pools or control peptides (ViraFEST assay).

What these receptors recognize is not known. What was sequenced was CD4+ T cells from blood, cultured in vitro. The receptors stem from a human donor who had recovered from COVID-19.

The chain uses TRBV6-1 and TRBJ1-5; tentative D call: TRBD1 (5 bases). Trimming took 8 bases from V and 0 from J, leaving 11 bases between them. The CDR3 consists of 14 residues. Germline loops: CDR1 MNHNS, CDR2 SASEGT. The DNA for the CDR3 is TGTGCCAGCGACTCAGACAGTAGCAATCAGCCCCAGCATTTT. It specifies CASDSDSSNQPQHF.

This clonotype has more than one count but fewer than ten. The chain is built from TRBV10-1 and TRBJ2-5; D remains ambiguous. V lost 0 bases to trimming and J lost 2 bases, with 13 bases between them. The CDR3 totals 16 residues. Germline V gene data show CDR1 as WNHNN and CDR2 as SYGVQD (reference sequence). CDR3 in DNA: TGCGCCAGCAGTGAGTCGACGCTAGGAAGGCAAGAGACCCAGTACTTC. Translated: CASSESTLGRQETQYF.

V usage is TRBV11-3 and J usage is TRBJ2-5; D assignment may be TRBD1 or TRBD2 (5 bases each). Trimming removed 3 bases from V and 2 bases from J, with 19 bases in between. Looked up from germline, CDR1 is SGHNT and CDR2 is YENEEA. The CDR3 extends over 17 amino acids. This CDR3 reads CASSFEGLGVEQETQYF. The CDR3 DNA reads TGTGCCAGCAGCTTCGAGGGTCTAGGGGTAGAACAAGAGACCCAGTACTTC.

This clonotype was detected a few times. The chain couples TRBV20-1 to TRBJ1-5; tentatively, D is TRBD1 (6 bases). Trimming shortened V by 0 bases and J by 4 bases, and 7 bases separated the two germline ends. The CDR3 runs 13 residues. Per the germline V gene, CDR1 is DFQATT and CDR2 is SNEGSKA (reference sequence). Here the CDR3 reads CSARDTGNQPQHF. The CDR3 DNA is TGCAGTGCTAGAGACACAGGGAATCAGCCCCAGCATTTT.

V usage is TRBV25-1 and J usage is TRBJ1-3; maybe TRBD1 (5 bases). Trimming shortened V by 10 bases and J by 2 bases, and 15 bases separated the two germline ends. The length of the CDR3 is 14 residues. In germline, CDR1 is MGHDK, CDR2 SYGVNS. CDR3 sequence reads: CATEGRGAGNTIYF. The CDR3 coding sequence is TGTGCCACCGAAGGCCGGGGGGCTGGAAACACCATATATTTT.

The sample holds one count of this clonotype. The rearrangement joins TRBV6-5 to TRBJ2-2; the match to TRBD1 covers 7 bases. Trimming cost V 8 bases and J 4 bases; bases outside gene matches: 10. The CDR3 has 15 residues. The germline CDR1 and CDR2 sequences are MNHEY and SVGAGI. The CDR3 DNA reads TGTGCCAGCGGTTCGAAGGGGGCCGGCACCGGGGAGCTGTTTTTT. It specifies CASGSKGAGTGELFF.

V gene TRBV14 combines with J gene TRBJ2-7; TRBD2 might be the D (6 bases). The germline CDR1 and CDR2 sequences are SGHDN and FVKESK. This CDR3 spans 14 amino acids. Trimming pared 5 bases from V and 3 bases from J, leaving 14 bases between. The CDR3 loop is CASSVGLSYYEQYF. The CDR3 DNA reads TGTGCCAGCAGCGTGGGACTCTCCTACTACGAGCAGTACTTC.

This clonotype was seen a few times. CDR3 protein: CASSEAEGTEAFF. For the CDR3, the DNA is TGTGCCAGCAGTGAAGCGGAAGGCACTGAAGCTTTCTTT. The rearrangement joins TRBV6-1 to TRBJ1-1; the D is unclear. V shed 0 bases and J shed 4 bases, with 6 bases lying between them. The CDR3 has 13 residues. Germline CDR1 and CDR2: MNHNS and SASEGT.